This TCR beta chain was found in a study of human T cells and chemical hapten exposure. Study summary: Among samples, TCR yields varied mainly because of small differences in pooled library volume.

Trimming took 0 bases from V and 3 from J; bases not matched to a gene: 9. Germline assignment: CDR1 MNHEY and CDR2 SVGEGT. This CDR3 is built from 17 residues. Whole blood, unfractionated, served as the material for total RNA extraction. Individual cDNA molecules in this library carried unique molecular identifiers. TCRdb recomputed calls from the reads with MiXCR, one row per CDR3 protein. The data show more than 100,000 distinct CDR3 sequences, over 6.5% seen once. Sequenced material: whole blood. This clonotype originated in a human donor in good health. Some clones in this sample may be carry-over from other donors' samples. V gene TRBV6-2 or TRBV6-3 combines with J gene TRBJ2-5; TRBD2 aligns across 8 bases. CDR3 in amino acids: CASSYSTRAGGKETQYF. The DNA for the CDR3 is TGTGCCAGCAGTTACTCGACTCGGGCGGGGGGCAAAGAGACCCAGTACTTC.